This T cell receptor beta chain comes out of a study of cytotoxic CD8 clonotypes in ibrutinib-treated CLL. Study-level information: Response specimens were obtained following a median treatment duration of approximately 12 months, with a range of 6 to 36.

This CDR3 comprises 14 residues. Per germline, CDR1 MNHEY and CDR2 SMNVEV (reference sequence). V was cut by 1 base and J by 5 bases, with 11 bases left in between. Comment on this clone: Its antigen is as yet unknown.

Study-wide findings and caveats: Stable or contracted on treatment, public clonotypes were also uncommon. T-cell clonality at baseline went above that of age-matched healthy donors and rose and fell with circulating CD8+ T-cell counts. Clonality grew at ibrutinib response; at progression, it decreased back toward baseline.

Data came from immunoSEQ multiplex PCR; TCRdb stores just in-frame clones and leaves some out. The table shows fewer than 400,000 clones, with roughly 67% occurring only once. The gene calls are TRBV27 and TRBJ2-5, with D tentatively TRBD2 (5 bases). The sequenced sample was PBMCs, obtained after 36 months of ibrutinib treatment. The receptor comes from a human donor with chronic lymphocytic leukemia. The CDR3 coding sequence is TGTGCCAGCAGTTTATTTGGGCGCGGGGAGACCCAGTACTTC. This codes for CASSLFGRGETQYF.